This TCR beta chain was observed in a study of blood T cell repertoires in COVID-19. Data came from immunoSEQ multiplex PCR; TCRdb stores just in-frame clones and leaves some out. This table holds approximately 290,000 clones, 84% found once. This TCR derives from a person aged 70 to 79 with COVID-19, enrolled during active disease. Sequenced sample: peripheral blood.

CDR3 nucleotides: TGTGCCAGCAGCTCAGGGAGGACTATCCAAGAGACCCAGTACTTC. Its protein product is CASSSGRTIQETQYF. The chain carries TRBV7-9 and TRBJ2-5; D perhaps matches TRBD2 (6 bases). This CDR3 spans 15 amino acids. Trimming removed 4 bases from V and 1 base from J, with 13 bases in between. CDR1 SEHNR and CDR2 FQNEAQ come from the germline V gene (reference sequence).